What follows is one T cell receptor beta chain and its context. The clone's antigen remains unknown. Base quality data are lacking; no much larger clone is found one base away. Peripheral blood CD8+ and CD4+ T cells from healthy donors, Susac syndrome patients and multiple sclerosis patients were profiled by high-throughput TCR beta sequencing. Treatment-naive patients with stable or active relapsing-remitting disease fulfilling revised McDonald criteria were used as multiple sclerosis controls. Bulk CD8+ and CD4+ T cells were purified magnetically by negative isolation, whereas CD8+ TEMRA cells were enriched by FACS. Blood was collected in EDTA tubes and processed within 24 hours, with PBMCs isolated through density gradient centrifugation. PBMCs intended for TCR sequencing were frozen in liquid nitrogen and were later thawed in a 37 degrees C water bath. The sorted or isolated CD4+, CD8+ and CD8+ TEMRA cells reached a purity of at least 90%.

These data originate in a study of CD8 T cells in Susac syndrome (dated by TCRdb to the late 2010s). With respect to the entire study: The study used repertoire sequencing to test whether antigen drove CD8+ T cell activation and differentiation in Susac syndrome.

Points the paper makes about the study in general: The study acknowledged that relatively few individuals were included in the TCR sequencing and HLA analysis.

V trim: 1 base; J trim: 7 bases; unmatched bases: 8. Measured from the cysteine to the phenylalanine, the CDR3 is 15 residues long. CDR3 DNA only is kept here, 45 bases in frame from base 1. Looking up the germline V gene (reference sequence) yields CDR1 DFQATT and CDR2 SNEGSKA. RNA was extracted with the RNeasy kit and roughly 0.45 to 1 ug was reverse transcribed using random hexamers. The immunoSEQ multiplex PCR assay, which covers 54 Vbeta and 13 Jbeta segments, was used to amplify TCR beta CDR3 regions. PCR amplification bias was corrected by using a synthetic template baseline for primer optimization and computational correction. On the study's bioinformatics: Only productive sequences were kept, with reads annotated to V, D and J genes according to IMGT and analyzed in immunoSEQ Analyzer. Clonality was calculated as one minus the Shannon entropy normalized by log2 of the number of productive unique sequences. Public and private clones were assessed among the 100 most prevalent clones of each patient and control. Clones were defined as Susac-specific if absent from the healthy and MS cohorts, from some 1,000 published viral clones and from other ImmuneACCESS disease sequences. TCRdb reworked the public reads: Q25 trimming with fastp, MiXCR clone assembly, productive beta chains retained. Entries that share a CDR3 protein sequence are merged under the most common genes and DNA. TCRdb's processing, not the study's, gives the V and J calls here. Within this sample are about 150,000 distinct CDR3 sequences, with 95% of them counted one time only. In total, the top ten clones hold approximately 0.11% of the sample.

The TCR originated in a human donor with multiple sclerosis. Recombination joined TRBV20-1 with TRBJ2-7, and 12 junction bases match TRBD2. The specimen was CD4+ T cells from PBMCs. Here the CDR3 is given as CSARAGLAGGFEQYF. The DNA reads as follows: TGCAGTGCTAGAGCGGGGCTAGCGGGAGGGTTTGAGCAGTACTTC.